The 8 T cell receptor beta chains reported below all come from one sample, sequenced in a study of T-cell reconstitution after alpha-beta-depleted transplantation in children. The authors prepared the TCRbeta library with unique molecular identifiers. Using its own MiXCR run on the PCR reads, TCRdb lists one record per CDR3 protein. The table includes about 580,000 distinct CDR3 sequences, about 23% detected once. The source was PBMCs, mostly from graft donor cells, collected 360 days after TCRalphabeta/CD19-depleted stem cell transplant. The receptors come from a boy under two years old who had a stem cell transplant for acute myeloid leukemia, so the T cells may come from the graft donor.

This clonotype was counted between two and nine times. This chain connects TRBV20-1 to TRBJ2-1; weak D call: TRBD2 (6 bases). Germline V gives CDR1 DFQATT, CDR2 SNEGSKA (reference sequence). Trimming pared 3 bases from V and 3 bases from J, leaving 12 bases between. The CDR3 totals 14 residues. The DNA for the CDR3 is TGCAGTGCTAGTCGCGGGGCCAACTACAATGAGCAGTTCTTC. It codes for CSASRGANYNEQFF.

There are a few counts of this clonotype. The chain uses TRBV20-1 and TRBJ2-3, with a weak D call TRBD1 (6 bases). Trimming pared 3 bases from V and 8 bases from J, leaving 18 bases between. This CDR3 comprises 14 residues. Germline V gene data show CDR1 as DFQATT and CDR2 as SNEGSKA (reference sequence). The CDR3 here is CSARSSWDIRTQYF. Here the CDR3 DNA reads TGCAGTGCTAGGTCCTCTTGGGACATTCGTACGCAGTATTTT.

Many counts were recorded for this clonotype. This chain uses TRBV6-5 with TRBJ2-7, with D perhaps TRBD2 (5 bases). The length of the CDR3 is 16 residues. Deletions cut 1 base from V and 0 bases from J, with 13 bases between. The germline gives CDR1 MNHEY, CDR2 SVGAGI. In DNA, the CDR3 is TGTGCCAGCAGTTACTTCAACCGGGATAGCTCCTACGAGCAGTACTTC. This sequence encodes CASSYFNRDSSYEQYF.

The V and J genes are TRBV24-1 and TRBJ2-1, with D perhaps TRBD2 (5 bases). Trimming took off 2 bases at V and 5 bases at J, with 12 bases between the two ends. The CDR3 runs to 15 residues. Per the germline V gene, CDR1 is KGHDR and CDR2 is SFDVKD. The CDR3 here is CATSDYTEGHNEQFF. CDR3 bases: TGTGCCACCAGTGATTATACAGAGGGCCACAATGAGCAGTTCTTC.

The V call is TRBV7-9, the J call TRBJ2-7; possibly TRBD1 for D (5 bases). V lost 1 base, J lost 10 bases, and 14 bases lay in between. The CDR3 is 13 amino acids. In germline, CDR1 is SEHNR, CDR2 FQNEAQ (reference sequence). The CDR3 sequence is CASSLVPARGQYF. As DNA, the CDR3 is TGTGCCAGCAGCTTAGTCCCGGCAAGGGGACAGTACTTC.

The chain is built from TRBV7-7 and TRBJ2-2; 7 bases match TRBD1. This CDR3 comprises 15 residues. CDR1 and CDR2 (germline): SSHAT, FNYEAQ (reference sequence). With 5 bases clipped from V and 0 bases from J, the junction kept 3 bases outside the gene matches. In nucleotides, the CDR3 is TGTGCCAGCAGCCAGACAGGGACGAACACCGGGGAGCTGTTTTTT. Translated: CASSQTGTNTGELFF.

This chain links TRBV11-1 with TRBJ2-1, with D tentatively TRBD1 or TRBD2 (6 bases each). V was clipped by 4 bases and J by 4 bases, with 14 bases between them. The CDR3 is made up of 15 amino acids. Germline lookup yields CDR1 SGHAT and CDR2 FQDESV (reference sequence). The CDR3 loop is CASSYRGAAYNEQFF. As DNA, the CDR3 is TGTGCCAGCAGCTATAGGGGGGCAGCTTACAATGAGCAGTTCTTC.

CDR3 loop: CASSRGPPGYGYTF. The CDR3 nucleotides are TGTGCCAGCAGCCGGGGACCTCCTGGCTATGGCTACACCTTC. This chain connects TRBV7-9 to TRBJ1-2; perhaps TRBD1 as D (5 bases). Trimming left V 5 bases short and J 4 bases short, with 14 bases between. This CDR3 region has 14 residues. Germline CDR1 and CDR2: SEHNR and FQNEAQ (reference sequence).